This T cell receptor (beta chain) originates from a study of OX40 agonist ivuxolimab in advanced cancers. Study at large: Ivuxolimab, which is an agonistic anti-OX40 (CD134) antibody, was administered to the patients. A partial response was reached by three patients: one with hepatocellular carcinoma and two with cutaneous melanoma. Study conclusions and caveats: Within 6 weeks, CD4+ and CD8+ blood T cells expanded clonally at 0.1 to 3.0 mg/kg.

Generated by immunoSEQ multiplex PCR, the TCRdb table keeps only in-frame clones and is missing some. Among roughly 75,000 clones listed, 85% to 90% were seen once. CDR3 size: 16 residues. J gave up 8 bases and V 6 bases, and 10 bases lay outside the gene matches. From germline, CDR1 is MNHNS and CDR2 SASEGT. There are a few counts of this clone. The antigen remains unidentified. It was autoimmune disease history or systemic immunosuppression that excluded patients. The specimen was CD4+ or CD8+ T cells sorted from blood, collected in a trial of the OX40 agonist ivuxolimab. This sequence originates from an adult with an advanced solid tumor such as melanoma, head and neck, liver or kidney cancer. The rearrangement uses TRBV6-1 and TRBJ1-6; 10 bases are a match to TRBD1. The CDR3, as DNA: TGTGCCAGCAGCGAAAGGACAGGGGGGTTATATTCACCCCTCCACTTT. This translates into CASSERTGGLYSPLHF.